This T cell receptor beta chain was found in a study of response to subunit inactivated influenza vaccine. The CDR3 loop spans 12 amino acids. Germline V gene sequence: CDR1 MNHNS, CDR2 SASEGT. Trimming left V 7 bases short and J 8 bases short, with 12 bases between. TCRdb fed the RT-PCR reads into MiXCR, producing one record per CDR3 protein. The sample comprises 450,000 to 550,000 distinct CDR3 sequences, over 25% of which are singletons, and about 1.9% rests with the top ten. This clonotype was detected only once. The sequencing used CD4+ T cells sorted from PBMCs, collected 4 to 6 days after vaccination. The J gene is TRBJ1-5, the V gene TRBV6-1, with D tentatively TRBD1 (5 bases). This receptor was identified in a man aged 50-60 years who received an inactivated influenza vaccine. In nucleotides, the CDR3 is TGTGCCAGCAATCGGGGGATGGAGCCCCAGCATTTT. It is translated as CASNRGMEPQHF.